This T cell receptor (beta chain) stems from a study of shared clonotypes between healthy human individuals. Study-level information: A donor's plate count was three for CD4 naive and three for CD4 memory; CD8 naive had two and CD8 memory one. Study results and caveats: Generation probability values for non-shared clonotypes were lower than those for clonotypes shared by all four donors.

Data came from immunoSEQ multiplex PCR; TCRdb stores just in-frame clones and leaves some out. The table includes about 2.2 million clones, 90% to 95% detected once. A remark on this clone: The antigen is not known.

Germline CDR1 is MNHEY and CDR2 is SMNVEV (reference sequence). V was shortened by 5 bases and J by 6 bases, with 17 bases between the two germline ends. This CDR3 is built from 14 residues. Terminally differentiated effector memory CD45RA+ cells were left out of the naive CD8 fraction, which was CD45RO-negative and positively selected for CCR7. The receptor was derived from a man between 18 and 29 years old in good health. Some clones in this sample may be carry-over from other donors' samples. The chain joins TRBV27 to TRBJ2-7; possible D gene TRBD2, 6 bases. The sample taken for sequencing was naive CD8+ T cells from PBMCs. The CDR3 reads CASSPYQLAREQYF. CDR3 nucleotides: TGTGCCAGCAGTCCCTACCAACTAGCTCGCGAGCAGTACTTC.